The rows below give T cell receptor beta chains drawn from one sample of a study of T cells after yellow fever vaccination. TCRdb reprocessed the 5' RACE reads with MiXCR, giving one entry per CDR3 protein. The table has around 110,000 distinct CDR3 sequences, around 8.6% seen once; the top ten hold around 25%. This specimen was CD8+ T cells sorted from PBMCs, taken 45 days after the yellow fever booster vaccination. These receptors were taken from a man aged 25-40 years who received the YFV17D yellow fever vaccine. CDR3s include the opening cysteine and the closing phenylalanine or tryptophan. Each record gives: V gene, clone size, D gene, J gene, CDR3 DNA, CDR3 protein. D genes are given only for firm matches. The size entry is marked missing in some rows and otherwise reads once, few, many or a size class.

TRBV27	NA	NA	TRBJ2-3	TGTGCCAGCAGTTTATGTTGTACTGCCACAGATACGCAGTATTTT	CASSLCCTATDTQYF
TRBV12-3/TRBV12-4	many	TRBD1	TRBJ2-7	TGTGCCAGCAGCCCCGCGGACAGGGGGCCCCACGAGCAGTACTTC	CASSPADRGPHEQYF
TRBV18	NA	NA	TRBJ2-5	TGTGCCAGCTCACCACCCCGGACAGAATTCCAAGAGACCCAGTACTTC	CASSPPRTEFQETQYF
TRBV28	many	NA	TRBJ2-5	TGTGCCAGCAGTAGAAGCCGGGACAACCAAGAGACCCAGTACTTC	CASSRSRDNQETQYF
TRBV29-1	few	TRBD2	TRBJ2-3	TGCAGCGTTGGACTAGCGGGAGCAGATACGCAGTATTTT	CSVGLAGADTQYF
TRBV10-3	NA	TRBD2	TRBJ2-3	TGTGCCATCAGCAAGGAACCGGGGGGGATCGGCACAGATACGCAGTATTTT	CAISKEPGGIGTDTQYF
TRBV5-5	NA	NA	TRBJ2-5	TGTGCCAGCAGCCCTGGGCTCAGCTGCGAGACCCAGTACTTC	CASSPGLSCETQYF
TRBV9	many	NA	TRBJ2-5	TGTGCCAGCAGCTCCCCGGCGGGGCGTGAGACCCAGTACTTC	CASSSPAGRETQYF
TRBV24-1	many	NA	TRBJ2-2	TGTGCCACCAGAACAGACACCGGGGAGCTGTTTTTT	CATRTDTGELFF
TRBV29-1	NA	NA	TRBJ1-1	TGCAGCGTTGCTGTGGGAGCCCTCACGAACACTGAAGCTTTCTTT	CSVAVGALTNTEAFF
TRBV5-1	many	NA	TRBJ2-2	TGCGCCAGCCGCGGGGCCGGGGAGCTGTTTTTT	CASRGAGELFF
TRBV7-8	few	NA	TRBJ2-1	TGTGCCAGCAGCCCTGGGGTGGTTAATGAGCAGTTCTTC	CASSPGVVNEQFF
TRBV12-3/TRBV12-4	many	NA	TRBJ2-5	TGTGCCAGCAGTGGGGGGGACATCCCAGAAGAGGAGACCCAGTACTTC	CASSGGDIPEEETQYF
TRBV4-3	many	NA	TRBJ2-1	TGCGCCAGCAGCCAAACTAGTGCCAATGAGCAGTTCTTC	CASSQTSANEQFF
TRBV10-3	many	TRBD1	TRBJ1-2	TGTGCCATCAGTGAGCTTACAGGGGGCGACGAACTTTTTTCCTATGGCTACACCTTC	CAISELTGGDELFSYGYTF
TRBV3-1	many	NA	TRBJ2-7	TGTGCCAGCAGCCAGGGGACGGAAACCTACGAGCAGTACTTC	CASSQGTETYEQYF
TRBV20-1	many	NA	TRBJ1-4	TGCAGTGTCCGACAGCGGGGAGGAAAACTGTTTTTT	CSVRQRGGKLFF
TRBV10-1	many	NA	TRBJ2-3	TGCGCCAGTGGGGAGTGGAGCCCCTGGACAGATACGCAGTATTTT	CASGEWSPWTDTQYF
TRBV7-2	many	TRBD1	TRBJ1-3	TGTGCCAGCAGCGAGACAGGGTTGCAGGACACCATATATTTT	CASSETGLQDTIYF
TRBV10-3	NA	NA	TRBJ2-1	TGTGCCATCAGTGAGGAGTTAGGGAAAGAGCAGTTCTTC	CAISEELGKEQFF
TRBV7-9	many	NA	TRBJ2-1	TGTGCCAGCAGCCCCTTAGAGGAGAAGCTTTTCAATGAGCAGTTCTTC	CASSPLEEKLFNEQFF
TRBV10-3	NA	TRBD1	TRBJ2-3	TGTGCCATCAGTGAGTCGAGGGCAGGGGGAAGTACAGATACGCAGTATTTT	CAISESRAGGSTDTQYF
TRBV4-3	NA	TRBD2	TRBJ2-1	TGCGCCAGCAGCCGCCGACTAGCGGGAGGCCCCTACAATGAGCAGTTCTTC	CASSRRLAGGPYNEQFF
TRBV7-2	many	TRBD2	TRBJ2-7	TGTGCCAGCAGTTTTAGCGGGAGTTCCTACGAGCAGTACTTC	CASSFSGSSYEQYF
TRBV7-8	few	TRBD2	TRBJ2-1	TGTGCCAGCAGCCCCCTGTTTAGCGGGAGTTGGAATGAGCAGTTCTTC	CASSPLFSGSWNEQFF
TRBV10-2	few	NA	TRBJ1-1	TGCGCCAGCAGTGTCGGGACGGCTAAAAACACTGAAGCTTTCTTT	CASSVGTAKNTEAFF
TRBV2	many	NA	TRBJ2-7	TGTGCCAGCAGTTTGGGACTTTCGTACGAGCAGTACTTC	CASSLGLSYEQYF
TRBV12-3/TRBV12-4	many	NA	TRBJ2-3	TGTGCCAGCAGTTTAATGAGTTTCCCAGTTACGCAGTATTTT	CASSLMSFPVTQYF
TRBV7-9	many	NA	TRBJ2-7	TGTGCCAGCAGCATGTTTGAGAGCTCCTACGAGCAGTACTTC	CASSMFESSYEQYF
TRBV2	NA	TRBD1	TRBJ2-7	TGTGCCACGCTGAACAGGGGTCGCGACGAGCAGTACTTC	CATLNRGRDEQYF
TRBV27	many	TRBD1	TRBJ2-7	TGTGCCAGCAGTTCGTTTCAGGGGGCGTACGAGCAGTACTTC	CASSSFQGAYEQYF
TRBV15	few	TRBD2	TRBJ2-3	TGTGCCACCGTGCCGCGGGAGAGGGATACGCAGTATTTT	CATVPRERDTQYF
TRBV20-1	many	TRBD2	TRBJ2-1	TGCAGTGCTATCAACATAGCGGGAGTAACCAATGAGCAGTTCTTC	CSAINIAGVTNEQFF
TRBV20-1	few	TRBD2	TRBJ2-7	TGCAGTGCTAGAGATTTTGCGGGAGCCGACACCTACGAGCAGTACTTC	CSARDFAGADTYEQYF
TRBV4-3	many	NA	TRBJ2-7	TGCGCCAGCAGCCAAGATTCCAGCGGCGAGCAGTACTTC	CASSQDSSGEQYF
TRBV11-2	many	NA	TRBJ2-7	TGTGCCAGCAGCGTACCGGGACAAACCTACGAGCAGTACTTC	CASSVPGQTYEQYF
TRBV12-3/TRBV12-4	many	NA	TRBJ2-3	TGTGCCAGCAGTCCCCATGCAGTTAGCACAGATACGCAGTATTTT	CASSPHAVSTDTQYF
TRBV30	NA	NA	TRBJ2-3	TGTGCCTGGACCTCCCGCAGGCCAGGAGCAGATACGCAGTATTTT	CAWTSRRPGADTQYF
TRBV21-1	NA	NA	TRBJ2-1	TGTGCCAGCAGCCCATGGGGTAGCGGAGAAAGCTCCTACAATGAGCAGTTCTTC	CASSPWGSGESSYNEQFF
TRBV7-9	many	TRBD1	TRBJ1-5	TGTGCCAGCAGCAGGACAGGGGATAGCAATCAGCCCCAGCATTTT	CASSRTGDSNQPQHF